One sample yielded the 22 T cell receptor beta chains listed below, sequenced in a study of beta chain features in type 1 diabetes. No antigen has been assigned to these receptors. Sequencing targeted expressed TCRB transcripts, as all isolated RNA had been reverse transcribed. TCRdb keeps only in-frame clones here, not all; method: immunoSEQ multiplex PCR. The sample has more than 250,000 clones, approximately 16% seen once; the top ten hold less than 0.02%. Study-level results: Shorter TCRB CDR3s, moderately but significantly so, were found in Type 1 diabetes patients in all four CD4+ subsets.

The material sequenced was naive CD4+ T cells from blood. The source of these receptors is a young man with type 1 diabetes.

This clone was observed a handful of times. The chain couples TRBV18 to TRBJ2-5; maybe TRBD2 (5 bases). The V gene's germline CDR1 is KGHSH and CDR2 LQKENI. The CDR3 runs 13 residues. V lost 7 bases, J lost 1 base, and 10 bases lay in between. This CDR3 reads CASFTGIQETQYF. The CDR3 DNA reads TGTGCCAGCTTTACCGGGATCCAAGAGACCCAGTACTTC.

The sample holds a few counts of this clone. The chain links TRBV28 to TRBJ2-3, with 11 nucleotides matching TRBD1. The CDR3 has 16 amino acids. Germline CDR1 reads MDHEN; CDR2 reads SYDVKM. V was pared by 6 bases and J by 4 bases, with 9 bases of the junction left unmatched. DNA of the CDR3: TGTGCCAGCAGCCTTCCGGGACAGGGGGTGGCAGATACGCAGTATTTT. It codes for CASSLPGQGVADTQYF.

The CDR3 DNA is TGTGCCAGCAGTTCCGGACACCCCCAGTACTTC. Protein product: CASSSGHPQYF. The chain joins TRBV28 to TRBJ2-7, with a weak D call TRBD1 (5 bases). The CDR3 has 11 residues. Deletions cut 4 bases from V and 10 bases from J, with 11 bases between. From germline, CDR1 is MDHEN and CDR2 SYDVKM.

This clone was observed a few times. The chain uses TRBV6-6 and TRBJ1-5, with 10 bases fitting TRBD1. The germline V gene encodes CDR1 MNHNY and CDR2 SVGAGI (reference sequence). The ends lost 2 bases at V and 1 base at J; junction bases unmatched: 2. This CDR3 comprises 16 residues. Here the CDR3 DNA reads TGTGCCAGCAGTTACCGGGGACAGGGGAGCAATCAGCCCCAGCATTTT. The encoded protein is CASSYRGQGSNQPQHF.

This chain uses TRBV6-6 with TRBJ2-5; D is ambiguous. V lost 0 bases and J 5 bases, leaving 4 bases between the germline ends. CDR1 is MNHNY, CDR2 SVGAGI, per germline (reference sequence). There are 12 residues in the CDR3. The CDR3 sequence: CASSYSRETQYF. The DNA of the CDR3 is TGTGCCAGCAGTTACTCCAGGGAGACCCAGTACTTC.

The chain uses TRBV28 and TRBJ2-1; 8 bases agree with TRBD2. This CDR3 has 17 amino acids. Germline V CDR1 and CDR2: MDHEN, SYDVKM. V dropped 8 bases and J dropped 4; count of bases not matched to a gene: 16. CDR3 DNA sequence: TGTGCCAGCGGGGGTCGTAGCGGGATAATTTTTTACAATGAGCAGTTCTTC. Amino acid sequence: CASGGRSGIIFYNEQFF.

This rearrangement joins TRBV6-1 to TRBJ1-2; 10 nucleotides align to TRBD1. This CDR3 has 14 amino acids. The germline V gene encodes CDR1 MNHNS and CDR2 SASEGT. V dropped 6 bases and J dropped 8; count of bases not matched to a gene: 9. CDR3 DNA sequence: TGTGCCAGCAGATGGACAGGGGGGGATGAAGGCTACACCTTC. Translating it yields CASRWTGGDEGYTF.

This clone was seen only a few times. This sequence joins TRBV28 and TRBJ2-7, with 10 positions matching TRBD1. CDR3 size: 14 residues. Trimming took 6 bases from V and 6 from J; bases not matched to a gene: 8. Germline V gene data show CDR1 as MDHEN and CDR2 as SYDVKM. The CDR3 DNA follows: TGTGCCAGCAGAACGGGACAGGGGACTGGCGAGCAGTACTTC. Protein: CASRTGQGTGEQYF.

The chain couples TRBV6-5 to TRBJ2-1; 7 positions agree with TRBD1. V lost 8 bases to trimming and J lost 4 bases; unmatched junction nucleotides: 5. Germline V CDR1 and CDR2: MNHEY, SVGAGI. The CDR3 is made up of 13 amino acids. The CDR3 loop reads CASRWDSYNEQFF. The CDR3 nucleotides read TGTGCCAGCCGGTGGGACAGTTACAATGAGCAGTTCTTC.

This clone was counted between two and nine times. The rearrangement joins TRBV29-1 to TRBJ2-3, with 11 bases identical to TRBD2. CDR1 SQVTM and CDR2 ANQGSEA come from the germline V gene. V was pared by 4 bases and J by 4 bases, with 4 bases of the junction left unmatched. This CDR3 has 14 amino acids. The CDR3 DNA sequence: TGCAGCGTTGCCCTAGCGGGAGGCCCAGATACGCAGTATTTT. It translates to CSVALAGGPDTQYF.

The genes are TRBV4-3 and TRBJ1-1, with TRBD1 as a possible D gene (6 bases). The CDR3 is 17 residues long. The V gene's germline CDR1 is LGHNA and CDR2 YSLEER. Trimming removed 1 base at V and 5 bases at J, with 20 bases between. CDR3 amino acids: CASSQAQTGTQGTEAFF. The CDR3 nucleotides are TGCGCCAGCAGCCAAGCTCAAACCGGGACCCAGGGGACTGAAGCTTTCTTT.

V gene TRBV6-5 combines with J gene TRBJ1-1; D gene uncertain. CDR3 length: 12 amino acids. The germline V gene encodes CDR1 MNHEY and CDR2 SVGAGI. Between the trimmed V and J ends, which lost 7 bases and 4 bases, there was a span of 10 bases. CDR3 region: CASTQVGTEAFF. The CDR3 DNA follows: TGTGCCAGCACCCAGGTTGGCACTGAAGCTTTCTTT.

Note on this clone: Within the sample, other DNA sequences also encode this same CDR3. The chain has TRBV11-2 and TRBJ1-5; D ambiguous. Germline assignment: CDR1 SGHAT and CDR2 FQNNGV. The CDR3 is 13 amino acids. Between the trimmed V and J ends, which lost 0 bases and 7 bases, there was a span of 7 bases. The CDR3 region has the DNA TGTGCCAGCAGCTTAGACAGAGGACAGCCCCAGCATTTT. Translated, it gives CASSLDRGQPQHF.

The gene calls are TRBV21-1 and TRBJ1-4; the table's D call, TRBD1, has no DNA check behind it. TRBV21-1 is a pseudogene segment. The CDR3 is made up of 15 amino acids. The CDR3 nucleotides read TGTGCCAGCAGCAATAGGGGGCGGAAAAATGAAAAACTGTTTTTT. Translating gives CASSNRGRKNEKLFF.

This clone showed up just a few times. The J gene is TRBJ2-1, the V gene TRBV5-1; 14 bases are shared with TRBD2. Germline V lookup: CDR1 SGHRS, CDR2 YFSETQ. Losses at the gene ends were 1 base for V and 1 base for J; bases not matched to a gene: 10. There are 20 residues in the CDR3. The CDR3 DNA sequence: TGCGCCAGCAGCTTGTCCCCCCTTAGGACTAGCGGGAGGTCCTACAATGAGCAGTTCTTC. Its protein product is CASSLSPLRTSGRSYNEQFF.

The genes are TRBV2 and TRBJ2-2; D is perhaps TRBD2 (7 bases). The CDR3 extends over 14 amino acids. Germline CDR1 and CDR2: SNHLY and FYNNEI. The ends were cut back, 3 bases at V and 4 bases at J, with 9 bases in the middle. CDR3 in DNA: TGTGCCAGCAGTGAGAGGGGGGGCACCGGGGAGCTGTTTTTT. Amino acids: CASSERGGTGELFF.

The V gene is TRBV4-3, the J gene TRBJ2-7, with D possibly matching TRBD2 (6 bases). The germline gives CDR1 LGHNA, CDR2 YSLEER. The CDR3 is 15 amino acids. Trimming shortened V by 0 bases and J by 3 bases, and 12 bases separated the two germline ends. The CDR3: CASSQDLMGLYEQYF. The CDR3 bases are TGCGCCAGCAGCCAAGATCTGATGGGACTCTACGAGCAGTACTTC.

The genes are TRBV7-2 and TRBJ2-5; D possibly corresponds to TRBD1 (6 bases). CDR3 length equals 14 residues. Germline lookup yields CDR1 SGHTA and CDR2 FQGNSA. Trimming shortened V by 1 base and J by 4 bases, and 10 bases separated the two germline ends. The CDR3 reads CASSLGGGGETQYF. As DNA, the CDR3 is TGTGCCAGCAGCTTAGGAGGGGGTGGAGAGACCCAGTACTTC.

The chain uses TRBV7-8 and TRBJ1-1; D gene unclear. V was pared by 1 base and J by 1 base, with 7 bases between. The CDR3 covers 14 residues. Germline V gene lookup returns CDR1 SGHVS and CDR2 FQNEAQ. The CDR3 reads CASSLGAPNTEAFF. The CDR3 DNA sequence: TGTGCCAGCAGCTTAGGGGCCCCGAACACTGAAGCTTTCTTT.

This clone was counted only a few times. The chain links TRBV6-6 to TRBJ1-2, with unresolved D. The V gene lost 5 bases and the J gene lost 0 bases, with 10 bases spanning the gap. This CDR3 has 14 residues. From germline, CDR1 is MNHNY and CDR2 SVGAGI (reference sequence). The CDR3 sequence is CASSPPGTNYGYTF. In DNA, the CDR3 is TGTGCCAGCAGTCCTCCCGGGACTAACTATGGCTACACCTTC.

This clone was counted only a few times. The chain joins TRBV5-1 to TRBJ1-2, with 8 bases matching TRBD1. The CDR3 has 14 residues. The J segment lost 1 base and the V segment lost 6 bases, leaving 5 bases of the junction unmatched. CDR1 SGHRS and CDR2 YFSETQ come from the germline V gene. The CDR3 DNA reads as TGCGCCAGCAACCCGACAGGGGATAACTATGGCTACACCTTC. Its translation is CASNPTGDNYGYTF.

The rearrangement uses TRBV28 and TRBJ2-3; the match to TRBD2 covers 11 bases. Germline V lookup: CDR1 MDHEN, CDR2 SYDVKM. This CDR3 is built from 16 residues. The J segment lost 3 bases and the V segment lost 4 bases, leaving 6 bases of the junction unmatched. CDR3 region: CASSSILAGATDTQYF. Written as DNA, the CDR3 is TGTGCCAGCAGTTCAATACTAGCGGGAGCAACAGATACGCAGTATTTT.